This T cell receptor beta chain was captured in a study of beta chain features in type 1 diabetes. Study in general: Similarity in age, gender and cell yields was seen between patients and healthy donors.

Notes on this clone: Its target is unknown.

The V and J ends lost 0 bases and 9 bases, in that order; junction bases with no gene match: 4. Germline-derived CDR1 and CDR2 are MNHNY and SVGAGI (reference sequence). CDR3 length: 13 amino acids. Sequencing targeted expressed TCRB transcripts, as all isolated RNA had been reverse transcribed. Assay used: immunoSEQ multiplex PCR; TCRdb lists only in-frame clones, some missing. The sample has around 250,000 clones, approximately 14% seen once. Study-wide findings and caveats: Among patients with Type 1 diabetes, TCRB CDR3s were moderately but significantly shorter in every one of the four CD4+ subsets.

Sequencing was carried out using naive CD4+ T cells from blood. The chain couples TRBV6-6 to TRBJ1-1, with 7 bases matching TRBD1. The TCR sequence derives from a man younger than 40 with type 1 diabetes. CDR3 region: CASSYSNRGKAFF. The DNA for the CDR3 is TGTGCCAGCAGTTACTCTAACAGGGGCAAAGCTTTCTTT.